The next 10 T cell receptor beta chains were all read from a single sample in a study of cytomegalovirus exposure and HLA in healthy donors. The primer mix had 60 Vbeta and 13 Jbeta primers. The repertoire was sequenced with immunoSEQ multiplex PCR; TCRdb's copy has only in-frame clones and lacks some. This sample has around 150,000 clones, with around 85% found just once. The sample consisted of PBMCs. The receptor source for this set is a woman in her 30s in good health and CMV-seronegative.

V gene TRBV18 combines with J gene TRBJ1-6; perhaps TRBD1 as D (5 bases). This CDR3 comprises 14 residues. V lost 3 bases, J lost 8 bases, and 11 bases lay in between. The germline gives CDR1 KGHSH, CDR2 LQKENI. As DNA, the CDR3 is TGTGCCAGCTCACCTCTCACAGGTGATTCACCCCTCCACTTT. This encodes CASSPLTGDSPLHF.

This sequence joins TRBV7-2 and TRBJ2-7; 11 bases match TRBD1. The germline V gene encodes CDR1 SGHTA and CDR2 FQGNSA. V shed 5 bases, J shed 4 bases, and the junction held 4 bases outside the gene matches. This CDR3 is built from 14 residues. DNA of the CDR3: TGTGCCAGCAGCCGTGGACAGGGGGCGTACGAGCAGTACTTC. Protein sequence: CASSRGQGAYEQYF.

This chain connects TRBV28 to TRBJ2-5; unclear D gene. The V gene's germline CDR1 is MDHEN and CDR2 SYDVKM. The ends were cut back, 2 bases at V and 5 bases at J, with 9 bases in the middle. There are 13 residues in the CDR3. The CDR3 loop is CASSLGMEETQYF. The CDR3 region has the DNA TGTGCCAGCAGTTTAGGCATGGAGGAGACCCAGTACTTC. Together with reference TRBV28 and TRBJ2-5, the CDR3 gives the full variable domain: DVKVTQSSRYLVKRTGEKVFLECVQDMDHENMFWYRQDPGLGLRLIYFSYDVKMKEKGDIPEGYSVSREKKERFSLILESASTNQTSMYLCASSLGMEETQYFGPGTRLLVL.

The rearrangement uses TRBV5-1 and TRBJ2-3, with 7 bases identical to TRBD2. Germline values: CDR1 SGHRS, CDR2 YFSETQ. The V gene end was trimmed by 5 bases and the J gene end by 2 bases; junction bases not matched to a gene: 5. The CDR3 runs 14 residues. CDR3 nucleotides: TGCGCCAGCAGGGGAGGGGCAGACACAGATACGCAGTATTTT. Translation: CASRGGADTDTQYF.

The V gene is TRBV28, the J gene TRBJ1-4; D is unclear. V was clipped by 6 bases and J by 11 bases, with 13 bases between them. This CDR3 is 12 amino acids long. Germline V gene sequence: CDR1 MDHEN, CDR2 SYDVKM. CDR3 sequence (DNA): TGTGCCAGCAGGGCCATGTCAGGCAAACTGTTTTTT. Amino acids: CASRAMSGKLFF.

The V call is TRBV12-5, the J call TRBJ1-1; D may be TRBD1 (6 bases). Trimming stripped 6 bases from V and 2 bases from J, with 16 bases between. CDR1 and CDR2 from the germline V gene are LGHNT and FRNRAP. This CDR3 contains 15 residues. CDR3 in amino acids: CASGRVMGANTEAFF. CDR3 nucleotides: TGTGCTAGTGGGCGGGTGATGGGGGCAAACACTGAAGCTTTCTTT.

This chain links TRBV6-1 with TRBJ2-5; TRBD2 matches at 11 bases. Germline V gene sequence: CDR1 MNHNS, CDR2 SASEGT. The CDR3 runs 16 residues. V dropped 6 bases and J dropped 2; count of bases not matched to a gene: 8. The CDR3 spells CASSETSGSYQETQYF. In DNA, the CDR3 is TGTGCCAGCAGCGAAACTAGCGGGAGTTATCAAGAGACCCAGTACTTC.

This chain links TRBV29-1 with TRBJ2-7; TRBD1 matches at 8 bases. Germline lookup yields CDR1 SQVTM and CDR2 ANQGSEA. CDR3 length equals 13 residues. V was pared by 6 bases and J by 5 bases, with 9 bases of the junction left unmatched. The CDR3 DNA is TGCAGCGTCGACCGACAGGGGATGGACGAGCAGTACTTC. This sequence encodes CSVDRQGMDEQYF.

The V and J genes are TRBV4-1 and TRBJ2-3, with TRBD2 matching over 7 bases. The CDR3 sequence is 12 residues long. Germline CDR1 is MGHRA and CDR2 is YSYEKL. The junction had 2 bases not matched to a gene; V was cut back by 8 bases and J by 3 bases. CDR3 protein: CASGRGTDTQYF. The CDR3 coding sequence is TGCGCCAGCGGGCGGGGGACAGATACGCAGTATTTT.

This chain uses TRBV10-2 with TRBJ2-7; 8 positions match TRBD2. This CDR3 spans 17 amino acids. The V gene's germline CDR1 is WSHSY and CDR2 SAAADI. The V gene end was trimmed by 3 bases and the J gene end by 0 bases; junction bases not matched to a gene: 10. Written as DNA, the CDR3 is TGCGCCAGCAGTGACTTTGGGGTAGCGGGGAGCTCCTACGAGCAGTACTTC. Translation gives CASSDFGVAGSSYEQYF.